This passage covers 12 T cell receptor beta chains from one sample sequenced in a study of T cells in Graves' hyperthyroidism and ophthalmopathy. Amplified TCR beta CDR3 regions came from RNA transcripts. RT-PCR in the first round (using the HTBI primer set) targeted the TCR CDR3. One entry per CDR3 protein results from TCRdb running MiXCR on the multiplex PCR reads. The sample consists of hundreds of thousands of distinct CDR3 sequences, about half of them appearing once. Sequences were obtained from peripheral blood or thyroid tissue (not recorded which). All receptors come from a woman under 30 with Graves' hyperthyroidism.

A few counts support this clonotype. The V and J genes are TRBV7-2 and TRBJ2-7; 12 bases map to TRBD2. Germline CDR1 is SGHTA and CDR2 is FQGNSA. CDR3 length: 18 residues. Trimming took 0 bases from V and 3 from J; bases not matched to a gene: 9. This CDR3 is CASSLARGLAGTDYEQYF. The CDR3, as DNA: TGTGCCAGCAGCTTAGCGCGAGGACTAGCGGGAACAGACTACGAGCAGTACTTC.

CDR3 DNA: TGTGCCAGTACCCTGGGGGACCGCTATAATTCACCCCTCCACTTT. Its protein is CASTLGDRYNSPLHF. The chain links TRBV19 to TRBJ1-6; D is possibly TRBD1 (5 bases). Germline values: CDR1 LNHDA, CDR2 SQIVND (reference sequence). V was shortened by 7 bases and J by 3 bases, with 13 bases between the two germline ends. The CDR3 sequence is 15 residues long.

V gene TRBV19 combines with J gene TRBJ2-7; 9 bases map to TRBD2. The CDR3 has 16 residues. V was clipped by 0 bases and J by 9 bases; unmatched bases: 12. Germline CDR1 is LNHDA and CDR2 is SQIVND (reference sequence). This chain's CDR3 is CASSIEGGLAGILQYF. The CDR3 DNA reads TGTGCCAGTAGTATAGAAGGAGGTCTAGCGGGAATATTGCAGTACTTC.

This sequence joins TRBV29-1 and TRBJ2-7; TRBD1 aligns across 10 bases. Trimming cost V 6 bases and J 4 bases; bases outside gene matches: 12. The CDR3 has 15 residues. The germline gives CDR1 SQVTM, CDR2 ANQGSEA. The CDR3 is CSVFGTGEFSYEQYF. The CDR3 DNA reads as TGCAGCGTGTTCGGGACAGGGGAGTTTAGTTACGAGCAGTACTTC.

The J gene is TRBJ2-2, the V gene TRBV5-5; D could derive from TRBD1 or TRBD2 (5 bases each). From germline, CDR1 is SGHKS and CDR2 YYEKEE (reference sequence). CDR3 size: 15 residues. V gave up 0 bases and J gave up 4 bases, with 10 bases separating them. CDR3 residues: CASSLGGVLTGELFF. The DNA of the CDR3 is TGTGCCAGCAGCTTGGGAGGGGTCCTCACCGGGGAGCTGTTTTTT.

To note about this clonotype: The conserved phenylalanine or tryptophan normally closing the CDR3 is absent here, so this likely arose from a read error. No DNA is shown, since the ends of the CDR3 on it are uncertain; the CDR3 is the one TCRdb lists. The V and J genes are TRBV24-1 and TRBJ2-2; the D call in the table, TRBD1, was not verified against the DNA. CDR1 and CDR2 (germline): KGHDR, SFDVKD. From its first to its last residue, the CDR3 has 8 amino acids. The CDR3 spells CATSETGT.

V usage is TRBV5-1 and J usage is TRBJ1-1; no definite D call. With 1 base removed from V and 1 base from J, the gap between germline ends came to 11 bases. Germline CDR1 reads SGHRS; CDR2 reads YFSETQ. The CDR3 has 15 amino acids. The CDR3 reads CASSLQPQWNTEAFF. The CDR3 DNA reads TGCGCCAGCAGCTTGCAACCGCAGTGGAACACTGAAGCTTTCTTT.

This sequence joins TRBV5-1 and TRBJ1-4, with D possibly matching TRBD1 (5 bases). The V and J ends lost 4 bases and 5 bases respectively, with 12 bases between them. CDR1 SGHRS and CDR2 YFSETQ come from the germline V gene. The CDR3 length is 14 residues. CDR3 sequence (DNA): TGCGCCAGCAGCCTGGGCGGACAAAATGAAAAACTGTTTTTT. Amino acids: CASSLGGQNEKLFF.

The chain uses TRBV6-5 and TRBJ2-5, with D possibly being TRBD2 (5 bases). Between the trimmed V and J ends, which lost 0 bases and 6 bases, there was a span of 11 bases. Per germline, CDR1 MNHEY and CDR2 SVGAGI. There are 14 residues in the CDR3. As DNA, the CDR3 is TGTGCCAGCAGTTACTCCTCGGGGTCCAAGACCCAGTACTTC. It yields the protein CASSYSSGSKTQYF.

To note about this clonotype: Possible read error: a much larger clone is one base away. This chain connects TRBV2 to TRBJ1-5; D uncertain. The CDR3 has 14 residues. With 6 bases removed from V and 0 bases from J, the gap between germline ends came to 9 bases. CDR1 is SNHLY and CDR2 is FYNNEI in the germline V gene. CDR3 sequence reads: CASSWTHSNQPQHF. CDR3 bases: TGTGCCAGCAGCTGGACTCATAGCAATCAGCCCCAGCATTTT.

This clonotype was detected ten times or more. The V and J genes are TRBV11-3 and TRBJ1-1; the D is unclear. V lost 5 bases, J lost 6 bases, and 10 bases lay in between. The germline CDR1 and CDR2 sequences are SGHNT and YENEEA. The CDR3 length is 12 residues. The CDR3 DNA reads TGTGCCAGCAGCCGACGTCGTGCTGAAGCTTTCTTT. This gives the protein CASSRRRAEAFF.

The chain links TRBV11-1 to TRBJ2-5, with 7 positions matching TRBD1. Germline-derived CDR1 and CDR2 are SGHAT and FQDESV (reference sequence). J lost 4 bases, V lost 5 bases, and 19 bases had no gene match. The CDR3 is made up of 18 amino acids. As DNA, the CDR3 is TGTGCCAGCAGCATCGAACACCTCCGACAGGGAAGAATAGAGACCCAGTACTTC. Protein: CASSIEHLRQGRIETQYF.